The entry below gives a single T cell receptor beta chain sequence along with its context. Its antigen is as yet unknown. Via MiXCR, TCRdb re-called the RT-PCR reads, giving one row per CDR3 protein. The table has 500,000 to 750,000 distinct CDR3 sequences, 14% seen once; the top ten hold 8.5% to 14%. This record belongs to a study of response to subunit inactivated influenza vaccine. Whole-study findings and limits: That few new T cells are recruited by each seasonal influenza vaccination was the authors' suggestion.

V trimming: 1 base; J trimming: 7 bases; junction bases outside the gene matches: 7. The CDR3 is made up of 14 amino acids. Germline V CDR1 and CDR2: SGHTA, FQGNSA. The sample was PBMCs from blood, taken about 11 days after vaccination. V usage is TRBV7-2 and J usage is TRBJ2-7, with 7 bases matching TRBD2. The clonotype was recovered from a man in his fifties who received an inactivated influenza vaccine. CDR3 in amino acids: CASSLVFGRNEQYF. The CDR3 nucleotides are TGTGCCAGCAGCTTAGTGTTCGGGAGGAATGAGCAGTACTTC.